This TCR beta chain was sequenced during a study of blood T cells in healthy people across ages. The study's findings and limits: Samples with more naive T cells showed higher observed beta diversity.

The germline V and J ends were trimmed by 0 bases and 3 bases, with 18 bases remaining between them. The CDR3 is 16 amino acids. Germline values: CDR1 DFQATT, CDR2 SNEGSKA (reference sequence). Combining a sample-barcoded 5' primer with a J-beta primer mix, a second PCR ran for about 7 to 12 cycles. TCRdb re-analysed the 5' RACE reads in MiXCR, keeping a single row per CDR3 protein. The table records 550,000 to 700,000 distinct CDR3 sequences, 27% of them present only once. As regards this clonotype: Its antigen is not identified.

This receptor was identified in a woman aged 70-85 years in good health. J is TRBJ2-7 and V is TRBV20-1, with D possibly called TRBD1 or TRBD2 (6 bases each). Source material: blood. The CDR3 here is CSARDLKRGANYEQYF. As DNA, the CDR3 is TGCAGTGCTAGAGATCTTAAGAGGGGGGCAAACTACGAGCAGTACTTC.